Below, 19 T cell receptor beta chains from the same sample are listed, as sequenced in a study of identical twins. MiXCR, applied by TCRdb to the 5' RACE reads, yields one record per CDR3 protein. This sample has approximately 1.8 million distinct CDR3 sequences; 32% occur once, and the top ten carry 0.25% to 0.3%. Sample: cord blood. The receptors were sampled from a newborn girl in good health.

The chain employs TRBV20-1 and TRBJ1-6; D is uncertain. In germline, CDR1 is DFQATT, CDR2 SNEGSKA (reference sequence). The V and J ends lost 3 bases and 2 bases respectively, with 11 bases between them. CDR3 length: 15 residues. The CDR3 here is CSASRSGAYNSPLHF. DNA for the CDR3: TGCAGTGCTAGTCGGTCCGGGGCCTATAATTCACCCCTCCACTTT.

CDR3 region: CASSVEVLTEAFF. CDR3 DNA sequence: TGCGCCAGCAGCGTGGAGGTTCTCACTGAAGCTTTCTTT. The rearrangement links TRBV5-1 to TRBJ1-1, with D uncertain. The CDR3 has 13 residues. Trimming pared 4 bases from V and 4 bases from J, leaving 11 bases between. CDR1 and CDR2 from the germline V gene are SGHRS and YFSETQ. The full variable domain, with the rest looked up from reference TRBV5-1 and TRBJ1-1, is KAGVTQTPRYLIKTRGQQVTLSCSPISGHRSVSWYQQTPGQGLQFLFEYFSETQRNKGNFPGRFSGRQFSNSRSEMNVSTLELGDSALYLCASSVEVLTEAFFGQGTRLTVV.

The chain links TRBV29-1 to TRBJ2-2; D is possibly TRBD2 (5 bases). CDR1 and CDR2 (germline): SQVTM, ANQGSEA. The CDR3 covers 14 residues. V shed 5 bases and J shed 0 bases, with 10 bases lying between them. The DNA for the CDR3 is TGCAGCGTTCGCGGACTGGCGAACACCGGGGAGCTGTTTTTT. As protein: CSVRGLANTGELFF.

This rearrangement joins TRBV5-1 to TRBJ2-7; 15 nucleotides align to TRBD2. V was pared by 4 bases and J by 5 bases, with 7 bases of the junction left unmatched. CDR3 length: 16 amino acids. Germline V gene data show CDR1 as SGHRS and CDR2 as YFSETQ. CDR3 sequence (DNA): TGCGCCAGCAGCCAACGGACTAGCGGGAGGGACCACGAGCAGTACTTC. This codes for CASSQRTSGRDHEQYF. Looking up the rest from reference TRBV5-1 and TRBJ2-7 gives the full variable domain: KAGVTQTPRYLIKTRGQQVTLSCSPISGHRSVSWYQQTPGQGLQFLFEYFSETQRNKGNFPGRFSGRQFSNSRSEMNVSTLELGDSALYLCASSQRTSGRDHEQYFGPGTRLTVT.

The CDR3 loop is CSASWSRYNEQFF. CDR3 sequence (DNA): TGCAGTGCTAGTTGGTCGAGATACAATGAGCAGTTCTTC. The chain is built from TRBV20-1 and TRBJ2-1; D uncertain. CDR3 length: 13 amino acids. V was clipped by 3 bases and J by 4 bases, with 10 bases between them. Germline CDR1 and CDR2: DFQATT and SNEGSKA (reference sequence).

Only a few counts were recorded for this clonotype. V is TRBV28 and J is TRBJ2-3; D perhaps matches TRBD1 (7 bases). Trimming took 4 bases from V and 7 from J, leaving 30 bases between them. The CDR3 is 19 residues long. Germline V CDR1 and CDR2: MDHEN, SYDVKM. The CDR3 DNA is TGTGCCAGCAGTTCACGATCGAGGGGGCTCCGACTAGAAGGGAATACGCAGTATTTT. This gives the protein CASSSRSRGLRLEGNTQYF.

J is TRBJ1-1 and V is TRBV6-1; D may be TRBD1 (5 bases). The V gene's germline CDR1 is MNHNS and CDR2 SASEGT. V was pared by 6 bases and J by 3 bases, with 29 bases between. The CDR3 length is 19 residues. The CDR3 sequence: CASRSRARDLPLADTEAFF. CDR3 in DNA: TGTGCCAGCAGGTCCCGGGCCCGGGACCTTCCTTTGGCGGACACTGAAGCTTTCTTT.

The chain carries TRBV27 and TRBJ1-4, with unresolved D. The V and J ends lost 0 bases and 1 base respectively, with 6 bases between them. Germline V CDR1 and CDR2: MNHEY, SMNVEV (reference sequence). This CDR3 is 15 amino acids long. CDR3 in DNA: TGTGCCAGCAGTTTATCGTCGGTAACTAATGAAAAACTGTTTTTT. Translation gives CASSLSSVTNEKLFF.

V gene TRBV20-1 combines with J gene TRBJ1-6, with 10 bases fitting TRBD1. V gave up 0 bases and J gave up 7 bases; unmatched junction bases: 3. Germline V gives CDR1 DFQATT, CDR2 SNEGSKA (reference sequence). The CDR3 has 15 residues. In DNA, the CDR3 is TGCAGTGCTAGAGAGTCGACAGGGGGCAATTCACCCCTCCACTTT. This translates into CSARESTGGNSPLHF.

This sequence joins TRBV13 and TRBJ2-3; 8 positions match TRBD2. Germline-derived CDR1 and CDR2 are PRHDT and FYEKMQ (reference sequence). Trimming cost V 5 bases and J 5 bases; bases outside gene matches: 3. The CDR3 sequence is 13 residues long. CDR3 sequence (DNA): TGTGCCAGCAGCCGCGGGGGGTTAGATACGCAGTATTTT. Encoded protein: CASSRGGLDTQYF.

The chain has TRBV28 and TRBJ1-4, with 7 positions matching TRBD1. CDR1 MDHEN and CDR2 SYDVKM come from the germline V gene. With 7 bases clipped from V and 10 bases from J, the junction kept 21 bases outside the gene matches. The CDR3 is 17 residues long. CDR3 DNA sequence: TGTGCCAGCATCAGAAAGACAGGGTTAGAGAACAGAAGAAAACTGTTTTTT. Translation gives CASIRKTGLENRRKLFF.

This clonotype was counted only a few times. The genes are TRBV7-2 and TRBJ2-5; TRBD2 might be the D (5 bases). The CDR3 is 14 amino acids. The germline V gene has CDR1 SGHTA and CDR2 FQGNSA. V was trimmed by 5 bases and J by 2 bases, leaving 12 bases between them. CDR3 sequence (DNA): TGTGCCAGCAGCAGTGTAGCGCTACAAGAGACCCAGTACTTC. Residues: CASSSVALQETQYF.

The sample holds a few counts of this clonotype. The chain couples TRBV5-6 to TRBJ2-1, with a weak D call TRBD1 (5 bases). V gave up 0 bases and J gave up 8 bases, with 15 bases separating them. The CDR3 is 15 amino acids. CDR1 SGHDT and CDR2 YYEEEE come from the germline V gene. DNA of the CDR3: TGTGCCAGCAGCTTGGTAGTTTGGGAAGGGGATGAGCAGTTCTTC. Its translation is CASSLVVWEGDEQFF.

Note on this clonotype: Mismatch with germline at one junction end may stem from a read error. The rearrangement joins TRBV7-7 to TRBJ2-2; TRBD1 matches 11 bases. Germline values: CDR1 SSHAT, CDR2 FNYEAQ (reference sequence). The CDR3 is 17 residues long. In DNA form, the CDR3 reads TGTGCTAGCAGCTTAGCGGGACAGGGGGCGAACACCGGGGAGCTGTTTTTT. Residues: CASSLAGQGANTGELFF.

The chain combines TRBV2 with TRBJ1-5; 8 positions match TRBD1. V lost 6 bases to trimming and J lost 6 bases; unmatched junction nucleotides: 10. This CDR3 contains 15 residues. From germline, CDR1 is SNHLY and CDR2 FYNNEI. The CDR3 region is CASRRGQGGGQPQHF. For the CDR3, the DNA is TGTGCCAGCAGGAGAGGACAGGGAGGGGGTCAGCCCCAGCATTTT.

This clonotype was observed a single time. The germline gene is not matched at one end of the junction; a read error may be the cause. This chain links TRBV6-1 with TRBJ2-3; TRBD2 matches at 11 bases. CDR3 length equals 17 residues. Looked up from germline, CDR1 is MNHNS and CDR2 is SASEGT. The CDR3 coding sequence is TGTGCCAGCAATAGAAAGGGACTAGCGGCGGATACAGATGCGCAGTATTTT. It translates to CASNRKGLAADTDAQYF.

This chain connects TRBV27 to TRBJ2-7; tentatively, D is TRBD2 (6 bases). CDR1 is MNHEY and CDR2 is SMNVEV in the germline V gene (reference sequence). The CDR3 is 15 residues long. Trimming stripped 2 bases from V and 1 base from J, with 12 bases between. CDR3 residues: CASSLSRERSYEQYF. CDR3 in DNA: TGTGCCAGCAGTTTAAGTCGGGAGAGGTCCTACGAGCAGTACTTC.

This chain uses TRBV5-1 with TRBJ2-7; no reliable D call. The CDR3 has 14 residues. CDR1 is SGHRS and CDR2 is YFSETQ in the germline V gene. Deletions cut 5 bases from V and 0 bases from J, with 12 bases between. CDR3 loop: CASRVSSYSYEQYF. The CDR3 DNA reads as TGCGCCAGCAGGGTCAGCTCCTACTCCTACGAGCAGTACTTC.

The CDR3 DNA sequence: TGTGCCAGCACCATCGGGGGTACTGAAGCTTTCTTT. Its translation is CASTIGGTEAFF. This chain joins TRBV12-3 or TRBV12-4 and TRBJ1-1; D may be TRBD1 (5 bases). V was pared by 7 bases and J by 5 bases, with 11 bases between. The CDR3 runs 12 residues.